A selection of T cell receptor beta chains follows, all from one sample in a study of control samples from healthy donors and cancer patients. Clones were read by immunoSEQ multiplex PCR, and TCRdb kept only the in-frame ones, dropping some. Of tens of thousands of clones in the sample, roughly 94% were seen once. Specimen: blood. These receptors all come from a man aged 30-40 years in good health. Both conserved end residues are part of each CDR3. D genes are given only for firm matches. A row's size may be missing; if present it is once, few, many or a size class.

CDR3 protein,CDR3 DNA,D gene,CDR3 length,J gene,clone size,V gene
CASSDFRGSGAGTDTQYF,TGTGCCAGCAGTGACTTTCGTGGTAGCGGGGCCGGTACAGATACGCAGTATTTT,TRBD2,18,TRBJ2-3,once,TRBV2
CASSRQGMDTGELFF,TGCGCCAGCAGCCGACAGGGAATGGACACCGGGGAGCTGTTTTTT,TRBD1,15,TRBJ2-2,-,TRBV5-1
CASSPRTATNTGELFF,TGTGCCAGCAGCCCACGGACAGCAACGAACACCGGGGAGCTGTTTTTT,-,16,TRBJ2-2,-,TRBV11-2
CASSVEGGRREKLFF,TGTGCCAGCAGCGTAGAGGGAGGGCGGCGTGAAAAACTGTTTTTT,-,15,TRBJ1-4,-,TRBV9
CASTYSGRDEQFF,TGTGCCAGCACTTACTCAGGCAGGGACGAGCAGTTCTTC,-,13,TRBJ2-1,-,TRBV6-5
CASSPYRTTLAKNIQYF,TGTGCCAGCTCCCCCTATCGGACTACCTTAGCCAAAAACATTCAGTACTTC,-,17,TRBJ2-4,-,TRBV7-2
CASSSGGQPQHF,TGTGCCAGCAGTTCCGGGGGTCAGCCCCAGCATTTT,-,12,TRBJ1-5,-,TRBV28
CASSQGQGGAGTGFNSPLHF,TGCGCCAGCAGCCAAGGCCAGGGGGGAGCGGGGACAGGGTTTAATTCACCCCTCCACTTT,TRBD1,20,TRBJ1-6,-,TRBV4-3
CASSRTGDDEQFF,TGTGCCAGCAGCCGGACCGGGGACGATGAGCAGTTCTTC,-,13,TRBJ2-1,-,TRBV5-6
CASSFEPGRIYNEQFF,TGCGCCAGCAGCTTTGAACCCGGGAGAATCTACAATGAGCAGTTCTTC,-,16,TRBJ2-1,-,TRBV5-1
CAWAPTGSSTDTQYF,TGTGCCTGGGCCCCGACAGGCTCTAGCACAGATACGCAGTATTTT,-,15,TRBJ2-3,-,TRBV30
CASRVPRPSYEQYF,TGTGCCAGCAGAGTCCCAAGACCTTCCTACGAGCAGTACTTC,-,14,TRBJ2-7,-,TRBV6-5
CASSVQGDGQPQHF,TGCGCCAGCAGCGTTCAGGGAGACGGTCAGCCCCAGCATTTT,-,14,TRBJ1-5,-,TRBV5-1
CASSPTDQGIEQFF,TGCGCCAGCAGCCCGACGGACCAGGGGATAGAGCAGTTCTTC,-,14,TRBJ2-1,-,TRBV4-3
CASSATNYGYTF,TGTGCCAGCAGTGCAACTAACTATGGCTACACCTTC,-,12,TRBJ1-2,-,TRBV2
CASSDSTSGLQFF,TGTGCCAGCAGTGACTCGACTAGCGGGCTGCAGTTCTTC,TRBD2,13,TRBJ2-1,-,TRBV6-4
CASSPRTGWVAGVNTEAFF,TGTGCCAGCAGTCCCCGGACAGGGTGGGTAGCGGGGGTGAACACTGAAGCTTTCTTT,TRBD1,19,TRBJ1-1,once,TRBV6-2/TRBV6-3
CASSQGLGRDDSGNTIYF,TGCGCCAGCAGCCAAGGGTTGGGCAGGGACGACTCTGGAAACACCATATATTTT,-,18,TRBJ1-3,-,TRBV4-1
CASSHPLSIVDATNTGELFF,TGTGCCAGCAGCCACCCCTTATCGATCGTTGACGCCACGAACACCGGGGAGCTGTTTTTT,-,20,TRBJ2-2,-,TRBV7-6
CASSPSVIAGGPGNEQFF,TGTGCCAGCAGTCCCAGCGTGATTGCGGGAGGGCCGGGTAATGAGCAGTTCTTC,TRBD2,18,TRBJ2-1,-,TRBV9
CASSLSAVENTEAFF,TGTGCCAGCAGCTTAAGTGCCGTTGAGAACACTGAAGCTTTCTTT,-,15,TRBJ1-1,-,TRBV7-3
CASSLPTSEQYF,TGTGCCAGCAGCTTACCGACTAGCGAGCAGTACTTC,-,12,TRBJ2-7,-,TRBV7-9
CASSRTSGEGNEQFF,TGTGCCAGCAGTCGGACTAGCGGGGAAGGGAATGAGCAGTTCTTC,TRBD2,15,TRBJ2-1,-,TRBV6-2/TRBV6-3
CASSRRLAGGPGTDTQYF,TGTGCCAGCAGCCGCCGACTAGCGGGAGGGCCGGGCACAGATACGCAGTATTTT,TRBD2,18,TRBJ2-3,-,TRBV3-1/TRBV3-2